This T cell receptor (beta chain) is from a study of response to subunit inactivated influenza vaccine. Using its own MiXCR run on the RT-PCR reads, TCRdb lists one record per CDR3 protein. This sample has roughly 540,000 distinct CDR3 sequences; around 21% occur once, and the top ten carry under 3.5%. Between the trimmed V and J ends, which lost 6 bases and 3 bases, there was a span of 18 bases. Germline-derived CDR1 and CDR2 are SGHTA and FQGNSA. The CDR3 is made up of 15 amino acids. The same sample was also studied in work on T cells expressing NK-cell markers. That work adds: As the method of synthesis, 5'RACE template switching with UMIs yielded TCR beta cDNA.

The rearrangement uses TRBV7-2 and TRBJ2-7; perhaps TRBD1 as D (6 bases). The material sequenced was CD4+ T cells sorted from PBMCs, taken 12 days after vaccination. The sequence came from a man aged 50-59 years who received an inactivated influenza vaccine. CDR3: CASREAQGLIYEQYF. For the CDR3, the DNA is TGTGCCAGCAGAGAAGCGCAGGGGTTAATCTACGAGCAGTACTTC.